The 19 T cell receptor beta chains below come from one sample, sequenced in a study of T cells in women clearing cervical HPV infection. Here immunoSEQ multiplex PCR was the method, and the copy in TCRdb shows in-frame clones only, minus some. The table lists fewer than 40,000 clones. Source material: blood buffy coat. These receptors originate from a woman between 18 and 75 years old with a cervical HPV16 infection that either progressed to CIN3+ or cleared (not recorded which).

As concerns this clone: The read finishes 3 residues shy of the CDR3 end, and the germline J gene is used to complete it. The chain is built from TRBV30 and TRBJ1-4; TRBD1 is a possible D gene (5 bases). This CDR3 is built from 15 residues. In germline, CDR1 is GTSNPN, CDR2 SVGIG (reference sequence). The CDR3 sequence is CAWSVQSGGNSPLFF. The sequenced CDR3 bases are TGTGCCTGGAGTGTACAGTCCGGGGGGAATTCACCA.

For this clone: The junction does not match germline at one end; this may be a read error. The CDR3 end is not reached by the read, which stops 3 residues before it; the germline J gene fills it in. This chain uses TRBV7-7 with TRBJ2-3; 8 bases line up with TRBD1. The CDR3 consists of 13 residues. Germline values: CDR1 SSHAT, CDR2 FNYEAQ (reference sequence). CDR3 region: CASSPGGRETQYF. CDR3 DNA (partial): TGTGCTAGCAGCCCAGGGGGCCGCGAGACG. Variable domain in full (rest from reference TRBV7-7 and TRBJ2-3): GAGVSQSPRYKVTKRGQDVTLRCDPISSHATLYWYQQALGQGPEFLTYFNYEAQPDKSGLPSDRFSAERPEGSISTLTIQRTEQRDSAMYRCASSPGGRETQYFGPGTRLTVL.

A note on this clone: The DNA ends 3 residues before the CDR3 does, and the rest of the CDR3 is filled in from the germline J gene. The chain has TRBV7-9 and TRBJ2-4; weak D call: TRBD1 (6 bases). Germline CDR1 SEHNR, CDR2 FQNEAQ (reference sequence). The CDR3 runs 12 residues. CDR3 loop: CASSPGANGQYF. The DNA read from the CDR3 is TGTGCCAGCAGCCCAGGGGCTAATGGT.

Points on this clone: The CDR3 is cut off 3 residues early in the read; its end comes from the germline J gene. The identical CDR3 is also encoded by other nucleotide sequences in the sample. The V and J genes are TRBV5-1 and TRBJ2-1, with TRBD1 matching 8 bases. The length of the CDR3 is 16 residues. Trimming cost V 1 base and J 5 bases; bases outside gene matches: 8. CDR1 and CDR2 from the germline V gene are SGHRS and YFSETQ. The CDR3 sequence: CASSLRTGTGNNEQFF. The CDR3 bases that were read are TGCGCCAGCAGCTTGAGGACCGGGACAGGTAACAATGAG.

Comments on this clone: The sequenced fragment ends 3 residues before the CDR3 boundary, so the rest is inferred from the germline J gene. The V and J genes are TRBV11-2 and TRBJ2-3; D unresolved. Germline V lookup: CDR1 SGHAT, CDR2 FQNNGV. This CDR3 is built from 12 residues. V lost 5 bases, J lost 6 bases, and 9 bases lay in between. The sequenced part of the CDR3 DNA is TGTGCCAGCAGCCCCCTCTCCGATACG. The encoded protein is CASSPLSDT. The whole CDR3 sequence is CASSPLSDTQYF.

Comment on this clone: With the read ending 3 residues before the CDR3 end, the germline J gene is used to fill in that end. The rearrangement links TRBV29-1 to TRBJ2-1, with 11 nucleotides matching TRBD2. The CDR3 covers 13 residues. J lost 1 base, V lost 7 bases, and 0 bases had no gene match. Germline V gene sequence: CDR1 SQVTM, CDR2 ANQGSEA. The CDR3 bases that were read are TGCAGCGGACTAGCGGGGTCCTACAATGAG. It codes for CSGLAGSYNE. The whole CDR3 region reads CSGLAGSYNEQFF.

A word on this clone: The read terminates 3 residues ahead of where the CDR3 ends, so the germline J gene completes it. J is TRBJ2-4 and V is TRBV7-9; D is tentatively TRBD1 or TRBD2 (5 bases each). CDR3 length: 13 residues. Germline V CDR1 and CDR2: SEHNR, FQNEAQ (reference sequence). The sequenced CDR3 bases are TGTGCCAGCAGCTTAGGAGAGGGGTACGGT. The encoded protein is CASSLGEGYG. The CDR3 as a whole reads CASSLGEGYGQYF.

On this clone itself: The CDR3 end lies 3 residues beyond the end of the read and is filled in from the germline J gene. The chain joins TRBV19 to TRBJ1-2; 8 nucleotides agree with TRBD1. CDR1 is LNHDA, CDR2 SQIVND, per germline (reference sequence). The CDR3 is 19 residues long. Trimming took 5 bases from V and 3 from J; bases not matched to a gene: 20. The DNA read from the CDR3 is TGTGCCAGTAGTTATACTTACGGGCAGGGGGCGAGAATGGACTATGGC. As protein: CASSYTYGQGARMDYG. The CDR3, in full, reads CASSYTYGQGARMDYGYTF.

As concerns this clone: The sequence runs out 3 residues before the end of the CDR3; the remainder is reconstructed from the germline J gene. The rearrangement joins TRBV19 to TRBJ2-7, with a possible D match to TRBD1 (6 bases). The CDR3 covers 13 residues. CDR1 is LNHDA and CDR2 is SQIVND in the germline V gene (reference sequence). The ends were cut back, 5 bases at V and 3 bases at J, with 11 bases in the middle. The sequenced CDR3 bases are TGTGCCAGTAGTGCCTACAGGGACTACGAG. Encoded protein: CASSAYRDYE. The full CDR3 is CASSAYRDYEQYF.

CDR3 loop: CAWAAGITDYDYTF. The sequenced CDR3 bases are TGTGCCTGGGCAGCCGGAATTACGGACTACGAC. The V and J genes are TRBV30 and TRBJ1-2, with unresolved D. The CDR3 end lies 3 residues beyond the end of the read and is filled in from the germline J gene. Germline V gene lookup returns CDR1 GTSNPN and CDR2 SVGIG (reference sequence). The CDR3 loop spans 14 amino acids.

Comment on this clone: Read sequence stops 3 residues before the CDR3 end, and the germline J gene provides the missing end. The rearrangement links TRBV27 to TRBJ1-6, with no clear D. Trimming took off 5 bases at V and 4 bases at J, with 18 bases between the two ends. Germline lookup yields CDR1 MNHEY and CDR2 SMNVEV (reference sequence). The CDR3 sequence is 17 residues long. This CDR3 is CASSNRQWARYNSPLHF. Incomplete CDR3 DNA: TGTGCCAGCAGTAATCGTCAGTGGGCGCGTTATAATTCACCC.

With respect to this clone: The read ends 3 residues before the CDR3 terminus; that terminus is restored from the germline J gene. This chain connects TRBV11-2 to TRBJ1-2, with TRBD1 identical over 8 bases. CDR1 SGHAT and CDR2 FQNNGV come from the germline V gene. V shed 5 bases, J shed 4 bases, and the junction held 9 bases outside the gene matches. The CDR3 has 15 amino acids. This CDR3 is CASSLSQGAGYGYTF. The covered CDR3 bases are TGTGCCAGCAGCCTTTCTCAGGGGGCGGGCTATGGC.

A word on this clone: Read data end 3 residues before the CDR3 end; the end is taken from the germline J gene. The rearrangement uses TRBV19 and TRBJ2-1; 16 bases match TRBD2. Trimming took 10 bases from V and 2 from J; bases not matched to a gene: 5. Germline V lookup: CDR1 LNHDA, CDR2 SQIVND (reference sequence). The CDR3 has 16 residues. The CDR3 loop is CATGTSGRGPYNEQFF. The CDR3 bases that were read are TGTGCCACCGGGACTAGCGGGAGGGGTCCCTACAATGAG.

Comment on this clone: The sequence runs out 3 residues before the end of the CDR3; the remainder is reconstructed from the germline J gene. This chain links TRBV5-4 with TRBJ2-7; 8 nucleotides line up with TRBD2. The V segment lost 4 bases and the J segment 0 bases; nucleotides outside the gene matches: 6. CDR3 size: 15 residues. Looked up from germline, CDR1 is SGHNT and CDR2 is YYREEE (reference sequence). This CDR3 reads CASSQGLGYSYEQYF. CDR3 bases read: TGTGCCAGCAGCCAGGGACTAGGCTACTCCTACGAG.

Comments on this clone: The CDR3 extends 3 residues past the end of the read, so its final part is completed from the germline J gene. This chain uses TRBV18 with TRBJ2-7, with 7 bases that match TRBD1. Germline V CDR1 and CDR2: KGHSH, LQKENI. The V segment lost 2 bases and the J segment 4 bases; nucleotides outside the gene matches: 5. The CDR3 is 14 residues long. The CDR3 sequence is CASSPDRAKYEQYF. CDR3 bases read: TGTGCCAGCTCACCAGACAGGGCTAAATACGAG.

About this clone: The read ends 3 residues early relative to the CDR3; the germline J gene fills the gap. The V gene is TRBV10-3, the J gene TRBJ1-1; maybe TRBD1 (5 bases). There are 13 residues in the CDR3. CDR1 and CDR2 (germline): ENHRY, SYGVKD. The part of the CDR3 DNA that was read is TGTGCCATCAGTGAGTCCCCTCCCGGGGGG. It is translated as CAISESPPGG. The full-length CDR3 reads as CAISESPPGGAFF.

Notes on this clone: The sequence runs out 3 residues before the end of the CDR3; the remainder is reconstructed from the germline J gene. The chain is built from TRBV29-1 and TRBJ2-7, with TRBD1 as a possible D gene (6 bases). Looked up from germline, CDR1 is SQVTM and CDR2 is ANQGSEA. Trimming pared 3 bases from V and 0 bases from J, leaving 15 bases between. The CDR3 spans 15 residues. Incomplete CDR3 DNA: TGCAGCGTTGATAGGTATCGGGACAACTCCTACGAG. Translated: CSVDRYRDNSYE. Given in full, the CDR3 is CSVDRYRDNSYEQYF.

Notes on this clone: The read ends 3 residues shy of where the CDR3 ends; the end is completed using the germline J gene. The V call is TRBV29-1, the J call TRBJ1-1; D remains unclear. The V end was cut by 1 base, the J end by 4 bases, with 10 bases between. CDR3 size: 13 residues. CDR1 is SQVTM, CDR2 ANQGSEA, per germline. CDR3 DNA, as far as it was read: TGCAGCGTTGAAGGACTATATGGCACTGAA. Translation gives CSVEGLYGTE. The complete CDR3 protein is CSVEGLYGTEAFF.

Of note for this clone: The read ends 3 residues shy of where the CDR3 ends; the end is completed using the germline J gene. The chain employs TRBV30 and TRBJ2-2; TRBD1 matches 10 bases. Germline lookup yields CDR1 GTSNPN and CDR2 SVGIG (reference sequence). This CDR3 region has 15 residues. V lost 3 bases, J lost 7 bases, and 8 bases stayed unmatched. CDR3 region: CAWRRQGAAGGELFF. CDR3 bases read: TGTGCCTGGAGGCGACAGGGGGCGGCGGGCGGGGAG.